The clone carrying this T cell receptor beta chain showed up many times. Its matching antigen is unknown. This sample was taken from a study of T-cell reconstitution after alpha-beta-depleted transplantation in children. CDR3 length: 14 residues. The V end was cut by 3 bases, the J end by 5 bases, with 11 bases between. During its preparation, the TCRbeta library received unique molecular identifiers. TCRdb redid the calling of the PCR reads with MiXCR, one entry per CDR3 protein. The sample yields some 840,000 distinct CDR3 sequences, approximately 15% seen once. Study-wide points: For some patients, TCRbeta diversity was high at day 60 because of recipient T cells and thymic progenitors that survived. Newly produced T cells mostly provided counts and TCRbeta diversity after one year, as hyperexpanded clones declined. Several hundred expanded graft clones reportedly were the source of alpha-beta T cells about two months after transplant.

The input for sequencing was PBMCs, mostly from graft donor cells, taken 360 days after TCRalphabeta/CD19-depleted stem cell transplant. The source is a male patient aged 10 to 17 who had a stem cell transplant for acute lymphoblastic leukemia, so the T cells may come from the graft donor. The gene calls are TRBV12-3 or TRBV12-4 and TRBJ1-5; D unclear. Written as DNA, the CDR3 is TGTGCCAGCAGTTTTCCAACCGGGGATCAGCCCCAGCATTTT. This gives the protein CASSFPTGDQPQHF.